This TCR beta chain was profiled in a study of identical twins. General observations from the study: Twins shared beta out-of-frame sequences in excess, but this excess was weaker. Abundant cord blood beta clonotypes carried fewer insertions; memory repertoires showed none.

The CDR3 is 15 amino acids. Trimming pared 6 bases from V and 2 bases from J, leaving 13 bases between. There are a few counts of this clonotype. Its target is not known. Addition of a universal primer site occurred through template switching, and cDNA carried unique molecular identifiers. TCRdb reprocessed the 5' RACE reads via MiXCR and lists one record per CDR3 protein. The profile covers about 530,000 distinct CDR3 sequences, with approximately 20% appearing a single time and 0.48% taken by the ten largest. The data also belong to a second study, concerning yellow fever vaccine responses in identical twins.

The chain joins TRBV12-3 or TRBV12-4 to TRBJ2-2; D ambiguous. The specimen sequenced was CD4+ T cells sorted from blood. The receptor was derived from a woman between 18 and 30 years old in good health. The CDR3 DNA is TGTGCCAGCAGCCCCCTTGGGTCTAACACCGGGGAGCTGTTTTTT. This codes for CASSPLGSNTGELFF.